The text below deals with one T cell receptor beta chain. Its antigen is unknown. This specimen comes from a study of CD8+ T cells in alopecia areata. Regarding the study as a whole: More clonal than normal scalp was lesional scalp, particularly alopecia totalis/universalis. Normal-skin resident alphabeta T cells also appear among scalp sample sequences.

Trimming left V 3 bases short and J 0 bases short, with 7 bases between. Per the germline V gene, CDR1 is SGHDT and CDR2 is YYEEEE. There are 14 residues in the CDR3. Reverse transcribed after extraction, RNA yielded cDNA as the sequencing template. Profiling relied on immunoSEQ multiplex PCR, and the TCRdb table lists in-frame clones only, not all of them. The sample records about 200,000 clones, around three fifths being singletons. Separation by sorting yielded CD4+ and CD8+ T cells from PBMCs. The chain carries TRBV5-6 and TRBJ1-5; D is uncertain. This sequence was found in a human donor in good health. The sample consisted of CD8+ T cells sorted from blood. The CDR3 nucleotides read TGTGCCAGCAGCTCAAGAGTTAGCAATCAGCCCCAGCATTTT. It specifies CASSSRVSNQPQHF.